The T cell receptor (beta chain) under discussion was sequenced for a study of identical twins. This clonotype was observed a handful of times. Its antigen is not known. Findings and caveats of the study: Low generation-probability sequences were in excess among twin-shared out-of-frame alpha sequences. Invariant T cells like MAIT and iNKT could partly confound the zero-insertion analyses.

Carrying unique molecular identifiers, the cDNA also gained a universal primer site through template switching. TCRdb recomputed calls from the 5' RACE reads with MiXCR, one row per CDR3 protein. The sample lists approximately 230,000 distinct CDR3 sequences, about 14% seen once, with approximately 8.2% in the top ten. CDR3 length: 14 amino acids. Trimming removed 7 bases at V and 4 bases at J, with 16 bases between. Germline V gene sequence: CDR1 MNHNS, CDR2 SASEGT. V gene TRBV6-1 combines with J gene TRBJ1-2; TRBD1 might be the D (5 bases). Sequencing was done on a sample of memory (CD45RO+) T cells sorted from blood. This receptor was identified in a woman aged 18-29 years in good health. The CDR3 nucleotides are TGTGCCAGCACCCGCCGGGGGGAGGGCTATGGCTACACCTTC. It encodes CASTRRGEGYGYTF.